A selection of T cell receptor beta chains follows, all from one sample in a study of OX40 agonist ivuxolimab in advanced cancers. Generated by immunoSEQ multiplex PCR, the TCRdb table keeps only in-frame clones and is missing some. This table has some 40,000 clones, approximately 81% appearing once. Sequencing was performed on CD4+ or CD8+ T cells sorted from blood, taken in a trial of the OX40 agonist ivuxolimab. Every receptor here comes from an adult with an advanced solid tumor such as melanoma, head and neck, liver or kidney cancer. Each CDR3 is given with its conserved first and last residue. Fields, in order: V gene, clone size, J gene, D gene, CDR3 DNA, CDR3 protein. D genes are given only for firm matches. A clone size is listed for some rows: how often the clone was seen (once, few, many), or a class if it is expanded.

v_gene: TRBV7-2
abundance: many
j_gene: TRBJ1-1
d_gene: NA
CDR3nt: TGTGCCAGCAGCTTAGCCGGGAAGGTGTGGAACACTGAAGCTTTCTTT
CDR3aa: CASSLAGKVWNTEAFF

v_gene: TRBV2
abundance: NA
j_gene: TRBJ1-2
d_gene: TRBD1
CDR3nt: TGTGCCAGCAGTGAAAGGACAGGGTACGGCTACACCTTC
CDR3aa: CASSERTGYGYTF

v_gene: TRBV9
abundance: NA
j_gene: TRBJ2-1
d_gene: NA
CDR3nt: TGTGCCAGCAGCGTAAAAATAGCGAACCCCTCCTACAATGAGCAGTTCTTC
CDR3aa: CASSVKIANPSYNEQFF

v_gene: TRBV19
abundance: NA
j_gene: TRBJ2-7
d_gene: TRBD1
CDR3nt: TGTGCCAGTAGTAGGGACAGTACCTACGAGCAGTACTTC
CDR3aa: CASSRDSTYEQYF

v_gene: TRBV5-1
abundance: NA
j_gene: TRBJ2-2
d_gene: NA
CDR3nt: TGCGCCAGGCTTGGCGGGGAGCTGTTTTTT
CDR3aa: CARLGGELFF

v_gene: TRBV4-3
abundance: NA
j_gene: TRBJ1-1
d_gene: TRBD1
CDR3nt: TGCGCCAGCAGCCGCCTTGGGACAGCGAACACTGAAGCTTTCTTT
CDR3aa: CASSRLGTANTEAFF

v_gene: TRBV19
abundance: NA
j_gene: TRBJ1-1
d_gene: TRBD1
CDR3nt: TGTGCCAGTTGGACAGGCACTGAAGCTTTCTTT
CDR3aa: CASWTGTEAFF

v_gene: TRBV19
abundance: NA
j_gene: TRBJ1-1
d_gene: NA
CDR3nt: TGTGCCAGTAGTATATTTGGCAGGGCGTACACTGAAGCTTTCTTT
CDR3aa: CASSIFGRAYTEAFF

v_gene: TRBV6-5
abundance: NA
j_gene: TRBJ2-1
d_gene: NA
CDR3nt: TGTGCCAGCAGTTTTAGCCCCAGCTCCTACAATGAGCAGTTCTTC
CDR3aa: CASSFSPSSYNEQFF

v_gene: TRBV30
abundance: NA
j_gene: TRBJ1-5
d_gene: TRBD1
CDR3nt: TGTGCCTGGACCTCGGCAGGGGGCGCCCCCGGACAGCCCCAGCATTTT
CDR3aa: CAWTSAGGAPGQPQHF

v_gene: TRBV28
abundance: NA
j_gene: TRBJ1-6
d_gene: NA
CDR3nt: TGTGCCAGCAGCTCCCTTCCCCTGTCCGGGACCCTTTTTTCACCCCTCCACTTT
CDR3aa: CASSSLPLSGTLFSPLHF

v_gene: TRBV15
abundance: NA
j_gene: TRBJ2-3
d_gene: NA
CDR3nt: TGTGCCACCAGACCGGACTGGAGGGCAGATACGCAGTATTTT
CDR3aa: CATRPDWRADTQYF

v_gene: TRBV15
abundance: NA
j_gene: TRBJ1-5
d_gene: NA
CDR3nt: TGTGCCACCAACCAATACGGGGACAGCAATCAGCCCCAGCATTTT
CDR3aa: CATNQYGDSNQPQHF

v_gene: TRBV9
abundance: NA
j_gene: TRBJ2-7
d_gene: TRBD2
CDR3nt: TGTGCCAGCAGCGTAGGGGGTAGCGGGAGTTTCTACGAGCAGTACTTC
CDR3aa: CASSVGGSGSFYEQYF

v_gene: TRBV5-1
abundance: NA
j_gene: TRBJ2-1
d_gene: TRBD1
CDR3nt: TGCGCCAGCAGCTTGGTCCAGGGGGCTTTAAATGAGCAGTTCTTC
CDR3aa: CASSLVQGALNEQFF

v_gene: TRBV5-6
abundance: few
j_gene: TRBJ2-7
d_gene: NA
CDR3nt: TGTGCCAGCAGCTTGGCGCAAGGCTCCTACGAGCAGTACTTC
CDR3aa: CASSLAQGSYEQYF

v_gene: TRBV7-3
abundance: NA
j_gene: TRBJ2-1
d_gene: TRBD2
CDR3nt: TGTGCCAGCAGCTTGGGGGGGTATAAGTTCTTC
CDR3aa: CASSLGGYKFF

v_gene: TRBV16
abundance: NA
j_gene: TRBJ2-7
d_gene: TRBD1
CDR3nt: TGTGCCAGCAGCAGGGTAGCGGGACAGGGGGAGCAGTACTTC
CDR3aa: CASSRVAGQGEQYF

v_gene: TRBV7-9
abundance: NA
j_gene: TRBJ1-1
d_gene: TRBD1
CDR3nt: TGTGCCAGCAGCTCAGGGACAGGGGGTTTCATGAACACTGAAGCTTTCTTT
CDR3aa: CASSSGTGGFMNTEAFF

v_gene: TRBV5-3
abundance: NA
j_gene: TRBJ2-1
d_gene: NA
CDR3nt: TGTGCCAGAAGCTTTAATGGGGATGAGCAGTTCTTC
CDR3aa: CARSFNGDEQFF

v_gene: TRBV6-5
abundance: NA
j_gene: TRBJ2-5
d_gene: TRBD1
CDR3nt: TGTGCCAGCTCCCGGGCAGGGGGCATGGGTGAGACCCAGTACTTC
CDR3aa: CASSRAGGMGETQYF

v_gene: TRBV6-5
abundance: NA
j_gene: TRBJ1-1
d_gene: TRBD1
CDR3nt: TGTGCCAGCAGTTACTCAGGGGGCCAGGGGACTGAAGCTTTCTTT
CDR3aa: CASSYSGGQGTEAFF

v_gene: TRBV11-2
abundance: NA
j_gene: TRBJ2-7
d_gene: TRBD2
CDR3nt: TGTGCCAGCAGCCATGGGGCCGGGGGGTACGAGCAGTACTTC
CDR3aa: CASSHGAGGYEQYF

v_gene: TRBV4-3
abundance: NA
j_gene: TRBJ1-2
d_gene: TRBD1
CDR3nt: TGCGCCAGCAGCCCCGGACAGGGTAACTATGGCTACACCTTC
CDR3aa: CASSPGQGNYGYTF

v_gene: TRBV6-4
abundance: few
j_gene: TRBJ2-2
d_gene: TRBD2
CDR3nt: TGTGCCAGCAGTGACAGTCGGGAGGGCACCGGGGAGCTGTTTTTT
CDR3aa: CASSDSREGTGELFF

v_gene: TRBV29-1
abundance: NA
j_gene: TRBJ2-2
d_gene: TRBD1
CDR3nt: TGCAGCGTTGAATGTGGGGACAGGGTGAACACCGGGGAGCTGTTTTTT
CDR3aa: CSVECGDRVNTGELFF

v_gene: TRBV13
abundance: NA
j_gene: TRBJ1-6
d_gene: NA
CDR3nt: TGTGCCAGCAGCTTTAAGGAGGGAAGGCCACCCCTCCACTTT
CDR3aa: CASSFKEGRPPLHF

v_gene: TRBV25-1
abundance: NA
j_gene: TRBJ1-5
d_gene: TRBD1
CDR3nt: TGTGCCAGCAGTGGGACAGGGACAGGTAGCAATCAGCCCCAGCATTTT
CDR3aa: CASSGTGTGSNQPQHF

v_gene: TRBV7-2
abundance: NA
j_gene: TRBJ1-2
d_gene: NA
CDR3nt: TGTGCCAGCAGCCCCCTGCCTAAATTGCGGGCGTCTAACTATGGCTACACCTTC
CDR3aa: CASSPLPKLRASNYGYTF

v_gene: TRBV4-3
abundance: NA
j_gene: TRBJ2-1
d_gene: NA
CDR3nt: TGCGCCAGCAGCCAAACACAGGGATCGATCTACAATGAGCAGTTCTTC
CDR3aa: CASSQTQGSIYNEQFF

v_gene: TRBV7-7
abundance: few
j_gene: TRBJ2-7
d_gene: NA
CDR3nt: TGTGCCAGCAGCACCTTCCTTGGAAACGAGCAGTACTTC
CDR3aa: CASSTFLGNEQYF

v_gene: TRBV7-9
abundance: NA
j_gene: TRBJ2-2
d_gene: TRBD1
CDR3nt: TGTGCCAGCAGCAATAGAAGGACAGGCTTGGCCGGGGAGCTGTTTTTT
CDR3aa: CASSNRRTGLAGELFF

v_gene: TRBV11-3
abundance: NA
j_gene: TRBJ2-3
d_gene: TRBD2
CDR3nt: TGTGCCAGCAGCTTTTCGGGGGGGGACACGGATACGCAGTATTTT
CDR3aa: CASSFSGGDTDTQYF

v_gene: TRBV7-6
abundance: NA
j_gene: TRBJ2-7
d_gene: NA
CDR3nt: TGTGCCAGCAGCTTGTACCGCAATACCTACGAGCAGTACTTC
CDR3aa: CASSLYRNTYEQYF

v_gene: TRBV5-5
abundance: NA
j_gene: TRBJ1-5
d_gene: TRBD1
CDR3nt: TGTGCCAGCAGCCCTACAGGGGGCGGAGGGTATCAGCCCCAGCATTTT
CDR3aa: CASSPTGGGGYQPQHF

v_gene: TRBV4-1
abundance: NA
j_gene: TRBJ1-5
d_gene: NA
CDR3nt: TGCGCCAGCAGCCAAGAGCAAGCTTATAGCAATCAGCCCCAGCATTTT
CDR3aa: CASSQEQAYSNQPQHF

v_gene: TRBV7-2
abundance: once
j_gene: TRBJ2-7
d_gene: TRBD1
CDR3nt: TGTGCCAGCAGCCCTAACCTACCGGGACAGAGTTCCTACGAGCAGTACTTC
CDR3aa: CASSPNLPGQSSYEQYF

v_gene: TRBV6-5
abundance: NA
j_gene: TRBJ1-1
d_gene: NA
CDR3nt: TGTGCCAGCAGAGCCAAGCCAACTGAAGCTTTCTTT
CDR3aa: CASRAKPTEAFF

v_gene: TRBV19
abundance: NA
j_gene: TRBJ1-5
d_gene: NA
CDR3nt: TGTGCCAGTAGTTTTCGCCCCCTGCCCTATCAGCCCCAGCATTTT
CDR3aa: CASSFRPLPYQPQHF

v_gene: TRBV28
abundance: NA
j_gene: TRBJ1-5
d_gene: NA
CDR3nt: TGTGCCAGCAGGGCGGTCTTAGGGGATCAGCCCCAGCATTTT
CDR3aa: CASRAVLGDQPQHF

v_gene: TRBV19
abundance: once
j_gene: TRBJ2-5
d_gene: NA
CDR3nt: TGTGCCAGTAGTAGTGTCAGGCGAGAGACCCAGTACTTC
CDR3aa: CASSSVRRETQYF

v_gene: TRBV7-9
abundance: NA
j_gene: TRBJ2-5
d_gene: TRBD2
CDR3nt: TGTGCCAGCAGCTCGCCGGGACTAGGCGAGACCCAGTACTTC
CDR3aa: CASSSPGLGETQYF

v_gene: TRBV15
abundance: NA
j_gene: TRBJ2-2
d_gene: TRBD1
CDR3nt: TGTGCCACCAGCGCAACAGGGGCGCGGGCCGGGGAGCTGTTTTTT
CDR3aa: CATSATGARAGELFF

v_gene: TRBV6-6
abundance: NA
j_gene: TRBJ1-4
d_gene: NA
CDR3nt: TGTGCCAGCAGTCCGAGTAATGAAAAACTGTTTTTT
CDR3aa: CASSPSNEKLFF

v_gene: TRBV5-4
abundance: NA
j_gene: TRBJ2-7
d_gene: NA
CDR3nt: TGTGCCAGCAGGGATTCCGGGAACCCACTCGAGCAGTACTTC
CDR3aa: CASRDSGNPLEQYF

v_gene: TRBV4-1
abundance: NA
j_gene: TRBJ2-1
d_gene: NA
CDR3nt: TGCGCCAGCAGCCAAGATCGGACTACCTACAATGAGCAGTTCTTC
CDR3aa: CASSQDRTTYNEQFF

v_gene: TRBV7-9
abundance: NA
j_gene: TRBJ1-2
d_gene: NA
CDR3nt: TGTGCCAGCAGCCCCCCCCTGGACCCCTATGGCTACACCTTC
CDR3aa: CASSPPLDPYGYTF

v_gene: TRBV27
abundance: NA
j_gene: TRBJ1-6
d_gene: NA
CDR3nt: TGTGCCAGCAGTTTGATTCGGGGGGGCGTTTCACCCCTCCACTTT
CDR3aa: CASSLIRGGVSPLHF

v_gene: TRBV19
abundance: NA
j_gene: TRBJ1-1
d_gene: NA
CDR3nt: TGTGCCAGTCTACAGGGTATGAACACTGAAGCTTTCTTT
CDR3aa: CASLQGMNTEAFF

v_gene: TRBV5-1
abundance: NA
j_gene: TRBJ1-2
d_gene: TRBD1
CDR3nt: TGCGCCAGCAGCTTGGACCAGGGGGCGAACTATGGCTACACCTTC
CDR3aa: CASSLDQGANYGYTF

v_gene: TRBV4-3
abundance: NA
j_gene: TRBJ2-3
d_gene: TRBD2
CDR3nt: TGCGCCAGCAGCCAAGCCATAGCGGGGGGGCCAAATACGCAGTATTTT
CDR3aa: CASSQAIAGGPNTQYF

v_gene: TRBV7-2
abundance: NA
j_gene: TRBJ1-5
d_gene: NA
CDR3nt: TGTGCCAGCAGCTTAAGTCCCTATAGCAATCAGCCCCAGCATTTT
CDR3aa: CASSLSPYSNQPQHF

v_gene: TRBV19
abundance: NA
j_gene: TRBJ2-2
d_gene: NA
CDR3nt: TGTGCCAGTAGTGTCCGATTTAACACCGGGGAGCTGTTTTTT
CDR3aa: CASSVRFNTGELFF

v_gene: TRBV30
abundance: few
j_gene: TRBJ2-5
d_gene: TRBD2
CDR3nt: TGTGCCTGGAGTGTACTAGCGGGCAAACAAGAGACCCAGTACTTC
CDR3aa: CAWSVLAGKQETQYF

v_gene: TRBV19
abundance: NA
j_gene: TRBJ2-2
d_gene: NA
CDR3nt: TGTGCCAGTAGATGGCAGGGGGGGAACACCGGGGAGCTGTTTTTT
CDR3aa: CASRWQGGNTGELFF

v_gene: TRBV19
abundance: NA
j_gene: TRBJ2-7
d_gene: TRBD1
CDR3nt: TGTGCCAGTAGTCCCGGACAGGGAGACTACGAGCAGTACTTC
CDR3aa: CASSPGQGDYEQYF

v_gene: TRBV19
abundance: NA
j_gene: TRBJ1-2
d_gene: NA
CDR3nt: TGTGCCAGTACTCCCGCGGGGGCGGGCGGCTACACCTTC
CDR3aa: CASTPAGAGGYTF

v_gene: TRBV4-3
abundance: NA
j_gene: TRBJ2-4
d_gene: TRBD1
CDR3nt: TGCGCCAGCAGCTACCACAGGGGGCTAGGGAAAAACATTCAGTACTTC
CDR3aa: CASSYHRGLGKNIQYF

v_gene: TRBV6-5
abundance: NA
j_gene: TRBJ2-1
d_gene: NA
CDR3nt: TGTGCCAGCAGTTACTCGAGTAAGGGCCCGAGGGATGAGCAGTTCTTC
CDR3aa: CASSYSSKGPRDEQFF

v_gene: TRBV5-2
abundance: NA
j_gene: TRBJ1-2
d_gene: NA
CDR3nt: TGTGCCAGCAATGGATATAGAGAGTACGAGACCTATGGCTACACCTTC
CDR3aa: CASNGYREYETYGYTF